This T cell receptor beta chain appears in the sequencing data of a study of shared clonotypes between healthy human individuals. Background on the study: Per-donor plates numbered three CD4 naive, three CD4 memory, two CD8 naive and one CD8 memory.

Into CD45RA+ naive and CD45RA-negative memory subsets, the CD4+ cells were split. Germline CDR1 KGHSH, CDR2 LQKENI. The V and J ends lost 3 bases and 2 bases respectively, with 14 bases between them. The CDR3 runs to 15 residues. The method was immunoSEQ multiplex PCR; TCRdb's version includes in-frame clones alone and lacks a portion of them. The profile shows 1,400,000 or so clones, 97% to 99% of them singletons. In the case of this clone: What it binds is not known.

General observations from the study: Non-shared clonotypes had lower generation probabilities than those shared by all four donors.

The chain couples TRBV18 to TRBJ2-7, with a weak D call TRBD1 (6 bases). The source is a man aged 25-45 years in good health. The source material was naive CD4+ T cells sorted from blood. Noted subset: CD45RA+ positively selected. The CDR3 region is CASSPLDRPTYEQYF. DNA of the CDR3: TGTGCCAGCTCACCCCTCGACAGGCCTACCTACGAGCAGTACTTC.